The 23 T cell receptor beta chains presented below share a single source sample, sequenced in a study of T cell repertoires in cytomegalovirus infection. MiXCR, applied by TCRdb to the reads, yields one record per CDR3 protein. Of about a million distinct CDR3 sequences listed, around 30% were seen once; the top ten hold over 13%. These receptors' targets are unknown. The material was cultured CD8+ T cells from PBMCs, obtained from culture after CMV antigen stimulation. The receptors stem from a human donor in good health (CMV status not recorded). Some clones in this sample may be carry-over from other donors' samples.

This clonotype has just a few counts. V usage is TRBV10-3 and J usage is TRBJ2-1, with 7 bases matching TRBD1. V dropped 0 bases and J dropped 3; count of bases not matched to a gene: 5. The CDR3 contains 16 residues. Germline values: CDR1 ENHRY, CDR2 SYGVKD. CDR3 bases: TGTGCCATCAGTGAGTCCTATGGGACAGTCTACAATGAGCAGTTCTTC. It is translated as CAISESYGTVYNEQFF.

This chain joins TRBV12-3 or TRBV12-4 and TRBJ2-3, with 7 bases lining up with TRBD2. V shed 3 bases, J shed 2 bases, and the junction held 14 bases outside the gene matches. The CDR3 is 18 amino acids. CDR3 region: CASSFRDYLTTYTDTQYF. CDR3 nucleotide sequence: TGTGCCAGCAGTTTCCGGGACTACCTAACAACATACACAGATACGCAGTATTTT.

This rearrangement joins TRBV15 to TRBJ2-6; the D gene is possibly TRBD2 (5 bases). V dropped 0 bases and J dropped 4 bases, with 19 bases sitting between them. Germline V gene lookup returns CDR1 LNHNV and CDR2 YYDKDF (reference sequence). The CDR3 spans 19 residues. The DNA for the CDR3 is TGTGCCACCAGCAGAGATAATTCGGGGATCCTTAAGGGGGCCAACGTCCTGACTTTC. Translated, it gives CATSRDNSGILKGANVLTF.

The chain joins TRBV20-1 to TRBJ1-1, with D possibly being TRBD1 (5 bases). V was shortened by 0 bases and J by 5 bases, with 10 bases between the two germline ends. Germline V gene data show CDR1 as DFQATT and CDR2 as SNEGSKA (reference sequence). This CDR3 comprises 13 residues. The chain's CDR3 is CSARDRGLTEAFF. CDR3 sequence (DNA): TGCAGTGCTAGAGACCGGGGGTTGACTGAAGCTTTCTTT.

The chain recombines TRBV4-1 with TRBJ2-1; weak D call: TRBD2 (6 bases). V lost 1 base, J lost 5 bases, and 12 bases lay in between. CDR1 and CDR2 (germline): MGHRA, YSYEKL. There are 15 residues in the CDR3. This chain's CDR3 is CASSQVGGRDNEQFF. Written as DNA, the CDR3 is TGCGCCAGCAGCCAAGTGGGGGGTCGGGACAATGAGCAGTTCTTC.

This clonotype was picked up a small number of times. The chain uses TRBV27 and TRBJ2-1; 10 bases fit TRBD1. Germline V CDR1 and CDR2: MNHEY, SMNVEV (reference sequence). The CDR3 is 15 amino acids. The trim removed 3 bases at V and 3 bases at J, leaving 2 bases unmatched. CDR3 DNA: TGTGCCAGCAGTTTCGGACAGGGGGGCTACAATGAGCAGTTCTTC. Translation: CASSFGQGGYNEQFF.

At least ten counts were recorded for this clonotype. The CDR3 is CASSPQPGTGLNYGYTF. The CDR3 coding sequence is TGTGCCAGCAGCCCTCAACCCGGGACAGGGTTGAACTATGGCTACACCTTC. V usage is TRBV7-2 and J usage is TRBJ1-2; 9 bases fit TRBD1. V lost 5 bases, J lost 2 bases, and 12 bases stayed unmatched. The germline CDR1 and CDR2 sequences are SGHTA and FQGNSA. CDR3 length: 17 amino acids. The entire variable domain, with the rest obtained from reference TRBV7-2 and TRBJ1-2, is as follows: GAGVSQSPSNKVTEKGKDVELRCDPISGHTALYWYRQSLGQGLEFLIYFQGNSAPDKSGLPSDRFSAERTGGSVSTLTIQRTQQEDSAVYLCASSPQPGTGLNYGYTFGSGTRLTVV.

This sequence joins TRBV7-9 and TRBJ1-1; 8 nucleotides match TRBD1. From germline, CDR1 is SEHNR and CDR2 FQNEAQ (reference sequence). V was pared by 5 bases and J by 5 bases, with 10 bases of the junction left unmatched. CDR3 length: 15 amino acids. The CDR3 loop reads CASSPTGESNTEAFF. CDR3 in DNA: TGTGCCAGCAGCCCGACAGGGGAGTCGAATACTGAAGCTTTCTTT.

DNA for the CDR3: TGTGCCACCAGCTGTGGGGCGGCAGTCTGGTCGGCTTATCACCCCAACCTTCCCAAAAACATTCAGTACTTC. Its translation is CATSCGAAVWSAYHPNLPKNIQYF. This chain uses TRBV15 with TRBJ2-4, with D tentatively TRBD1 (5 bases). V lost 5 bases and J 2 bases, leaving 40 bases between the germline ends. The CDR3 sequence is 24 residues long. Germline lookup yields CDR1 LNHNV and CDR2 YYDKDF (reference sequence).

The sample holds a few counts of this clonotype. This chain connects TRBV5-1 to TRBJ2-1; no reliable D call. In germline, CDR1 is SGHRS, CDR2 YFSETQ. CDR3 length: 14 residues. Between the trimmed V and J ends, which lost 1 base and 7 bases, there was a span of 12 bases. DNA of the CDR3: TGCGCCAGCAGCTTGCTATCTCAGATGAATGAGCAGTTCTTC. Amino acid sequence: CASSLLSQMNEQFF. The complete variable domain, with remaining parts taken from reference TRBV5-1 and TRBJ2-1, reads KAGVTQTPRYLIKTRGQQVTLSCSPISGHRSVSWYQQTPGQGLQFLFEYFSETQRNKGNFPGRFSGRQFSNSRSEMNVSTLELGDSALYLCASSLLSQMNEQFFGPGTRLTVL.

This clonotype has ten or more counts. The chain couples TRBV7-8 to TRBJ2-3; 8 bases agree with TRBD2. Germline values: CDR1 SGHVS, CDR2 FQNEAQ. V was clipped by 2 bases and J by 4 bases; unmatched bases: 14. The CDR3 is 18 residues long. CDR3 sequence: CASSLLLGGGRGADTQYF. CDR3 DNA sequence: TGTGCCAGCAGCTTACTCCTCGGCGGGGGGCGGGGCGCAGATACGCAGTATTTT. The whole variable domain, filled in from reference TRBV7-8 and TRBJ2-3, reads GAGVSQSPRYKVAKRGQDVALRCDPISGHVSLFWYQQALGQGPEFLTYFQNEAQLDKSGLPSDRFFAERPEGSVSTLKIQRTQQEDSAVYLCASSLLLGGGRGADTQYFGPGTRLTVL.

This chain links TRBV29-1 with TRBJ2-1, with 7 bases aligning to TRBD1. The CDR3 totals 13 residues. V lost 4 bases to trimming and J lost 5 bases; unmatched junction nucleotides: 5. Germline V gives CDR1 SQVTM, CDR2 ANQGSEA. The CDR3 loop is CSVAGTANNEQFF. CDR3 coding DNA: TGCAGCGTTGCCGGGACAGCGAACAATGAGCAGTTCTTC.

The chain employs TRBV5-4 and TRBJ2-5, with D unresolved. Per the germline V gene, CDR1 is SGHNT and CDR2 is YYREEE (reference sequence). The CDR3 extends over 14 amino acids. The germline V and J ends were trimmed by 2 bases and 4 bases, with 12 bases remaining between them. CDR3 protein: CASSFEQRAETQYF. DNA for the CDR3: TGTGCCAGCAGCTTCGAACAGCGAGCAGAGACCCAGTACTTC.

The chain recombines TRBV20-1 with TRBJ1-1; no firm D call. Trimming took off 2 bases at V and 7 bases at J, with 5 bases between the two ends. The CDR3 covers 10 residues. In germline, CDR1 is DFQATT, CDR2 SNEGSKA (reference sequence). The CDR3 reads CSARHSEAFF. CDR3 sequence (DNA): TGCAGTGCTAGACACAGTGAAGCTTTCTTT.

This clonotype was counted a few times. The J gene is TRBJ2-7, the V gene TRBV2; TRBD2 matches at 7 bases. Germline values: CDR1 SNHLY, CDR2 FYNNEI. The CDR3 covers 11 residues. The V segment lost 10 bases and the J segment 3 bases; nucleotides outside the gene matches: 3. The CDR3 DNA reads as TGTGCCAATTTAGCGGGCTACGAGCAGTACGTC. Encoded protein: CANLAGYEQYV.

The genes are TRBV27 and TRBJ2-5, with TRBD1 matching 11 bases. This CDR3 comprises 15 residues. J lost 6 bases, V lost 5 bases, and 8 bases had no gene match. Germline V lookup: CDR1 MNHEY, CDR2 SMNVEV (reference sequence). The CDR3 DNA reads as TGTGCCAGCAGTGGCTCCTGGACAGGGGGCCAGACCCAGTACTTC. Its translation is CASSGSWTGGQTQYF.

This chain connects TRBV29-1 to TRBJ1-1; possibly TRBD1 for D (6 bases). Germline V CDR1 and CDR2: SQVTM, ANQGSEA. The CDR3 has 13 amino acids. The V and J ends lost 1 base and 4 bases respectively, with 10 bases between them. DNA for the CDR3: TGCAGCGTTGAAGTGGGAGGGGGCACTGAAGCTTTCTTT. Translated, it gives CSVEVGGGTEAFF.

V is TRBV5-6 and J is TRBJ2-1; 9 bases map to TRBD1. CDR1 SGHDT and CDR2 YYEEEE come from the germline V gene. With 5 bases clipped from V and 6 bases from J, the junction kept 6 bases outside the gene matches. The CDR3 loop spans 14 amino acids. CDR3 in amino acids: CASSLGQGFNEQFF. CDR3 DNA: TGTGCCAGCAGTCTCGGACAGGGGTTCAATGAGCAGTTCTTC.

The gene calls are TRBV13 and TRBJ2-7; D is perhaps TRBD1 or TRBD2 (5 bases each). Germline assignment: CDR1 PRHDT and CDR2 FYEKMQ (reference sequence). CDR3 length: 14 residues. The V end lost 0 bases, the J end lost 4 bases, and 10 bases lay between the germline ends. DNA of the CDR3: TGTGCCAGCAGCTTAGGGGGGACCTTGTACGAGCAGTACGTC. Protein sequence: CASSLGGTLYEQYV.

This clonotype came up many times. V gene TRBV7-9 combines with J gene TRBJ1-3; a weak D match, TRBD1 (6 bases). V was pared by 4 bases and J by 0 bases, with 16 bases between. Per the germline V gene, CDR1 is SEHNR and CDR2 is FQNEAQ (reference sequence). This CDR3 comprises 17 residues. The CDR3 reads CASSSRGGVLSGNTIYF. The CDR3 nucleotides read TGTGCCAGCAGCTCCAGGGGAGGGGTTCTCTCTGGAAACACCATATATTTT.

The table lists this clonotype with many counts. V gene TRBV7-2 combines with J gene TRBJ1-5; D unresolved. CDR1 and CDR2 (germline): SGHTA, FQGNSA. CDR3 length: 15 amino acids. V was cut by 1 base and J by 7 bases, with 14 bases left in between. This CDR3 reads CASSLESGVGQPQHF. Here the CDR3 DNA reads TGTGCCAGCAGCTTAGAAAGTGGCGTGGGGCAGCCCCAGCATTTT.

This clonotype appeared a single time. The chain has TRBV29-1 and TRBJ2-7; weak D call: TRBD1 (6 bases). The germline gives CDR1 SQVTM, CDR2 ANQGSEA. The V and J ends lost 4 bases and 2 bases respectively, with 12 bases between them. This CDR3 comprises 13 residues. The CDR3 reads CSVGQAEAYEQYF. The CDR3 nucleotides read TGCAGCGTTGGACAGGCGGAAGCCTACGAGCAGTACTTC.

This clonotype has only one observation. The rearrangement uses TRBV19 and TRBJ2-3; D is uncertain. The CDR3 spans 14 residues. Trimming stripped 4 bases from V and 0 bases from J, with 8 bases between. Germline loops: CDR1 LNHDA, CDR2 SQIVND (reference sequence). The CDR3 region is CASSREISTDTQYF. CDR3 sequence (DNA): TGTGCCAGTAGTAGGGAAATTAGCACAGATACGCAGTATTTT. Supplemented by reference TRBV19 and TRBJ2-3, the full variable domain reads DGGITQSPKYLFRKEGQNVTLSCEQNLNHDAMYWYRQDPGQGLRLIYYSQIVNDFQKGDIAEGYSVSREKKESFPLTVTSAQKNPTAFYLCASSREISTDTQYFGPGTRLTVL.